This T cell receptor (beta chain) is from a study of OX40 agonist ivuxolimab in advanced cancers. Study-level findings and limits: Partly responding patients at 0.1-3.0 mg/kg showed some of the smallest clonal expansion.

In regard to this clone: No antigen is known for it.

V was trimmed by 1 base and J by 5 bases, leaving 14 bases between them. The germline CDR1 and CDR2 sequences are SEHNR and FQNEAQ (reference sequence). There are 16 residues in the CDR3. TCRdb keeps only in-frame clones here, not all; method: immunoSEQ multiplex PCR. The table has about 63,000 clones, around 73% seen once. The V gene is TRBV7-9, the J gene TRBJ1-4, with a weak D call TRBD1 (5 bases). The receptor was isolated from an adult with an advanced solid tumor such as melanoma, head and neck, liver or kidney cancer. The sequences come from CD4+ or CD8+ T cells sorted from blood, collected in a trial of the OX40 agonist ivuxolimab. The CDR3 is CASSLDGATSNEKLFF. CDR3 sequence (DNA): TGTGCCAGCAGCTTAGACGGGGCTACGTCGAATGAAAAACTGTTTTTT.